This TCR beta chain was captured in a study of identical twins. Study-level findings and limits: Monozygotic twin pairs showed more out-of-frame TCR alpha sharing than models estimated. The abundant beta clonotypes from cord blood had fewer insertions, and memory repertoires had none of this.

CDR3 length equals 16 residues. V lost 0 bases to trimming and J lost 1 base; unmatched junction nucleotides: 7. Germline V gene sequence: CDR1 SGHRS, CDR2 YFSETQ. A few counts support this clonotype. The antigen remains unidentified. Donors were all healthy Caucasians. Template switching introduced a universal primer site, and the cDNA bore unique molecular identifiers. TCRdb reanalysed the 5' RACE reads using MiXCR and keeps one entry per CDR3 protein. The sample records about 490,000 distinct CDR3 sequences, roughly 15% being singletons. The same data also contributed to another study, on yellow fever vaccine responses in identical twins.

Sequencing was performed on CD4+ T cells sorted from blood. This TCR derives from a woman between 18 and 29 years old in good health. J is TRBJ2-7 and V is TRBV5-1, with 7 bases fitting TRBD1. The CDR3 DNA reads TGCGCCAGCAGCTTGGCCTTCGAGACAGGGTCCTACGAGCAGTACTTC. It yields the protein CASSLAFETGSYEQYF.